Listed below are T cell receptor beta chains from one sample, sequenced in a study of technical replicates of blood from four donors. Data came from immunoSEQ multiplex PCR; TCRdb stores just in-frame clones and leaves some out. The data contain tens of thousands of clones, 90% to 95% of them singletons. Sample: T cells isolated from PBMCs. These receptors were collected from a human donor in good health. Both conserved end residues are part of each CDR3. D genes are given only for firm matches. Where a row states a size, it is once, few, many or the class of an expanded clone; other rows omit it.

TRBJ2-3 16 TRBV6-6 . TRBD1 TGTGCCAGCAGTCAAAACGCGGGACAGGGTTTGCGTACGCAGTATTTT CASSQNAGQGLRTQYF
TRBJ1-6 16 TRBV4-1 . . TGCGCCAGCAGCCAAGGGAGAGGCTCCTATAATTCACCCCTCCACTTT CASSQGRGSYNSPLHF
TRBJ2-5 16 TRBV4-1 . . TGCGCCAGCAGCCAAGATCCTGGCGGATACCAAGAGACCCAGTACTTC CASSQDPGGYQETQYF
TRBJ2-7 14 TRBV11-2 . TRBD2 TGTGCCAGCAGCGCAGGGACTAGCGGGTACGAGCAGTACTTC CASSAGTSGYEQYF
TRBJ1-2 19 TRBV4-1 . . TGCGCCAGCAGCCCAAATTCGGCAGGGAGGGTCTTAGAAGTTGGTGGCTACACCTTC CASSPNSAGRVLEVGGYTF
TRBJ2-7 14 TRBV6-1 . TRBD1 TGTGCCAGCGGCACCGGGACAGGGGCCTACGAGCAGTACTTC CASGTGTGAYEQYF
TRBJ2-7 12 TRBV27 . . TGTGCCAGCAGCCCCAATTCCCACGAGCAGTACTTC CASSPNSHEQYF
TRBJ2-7 18 TRBV5-6 . . TGTGCCAGCAGCTCGATGAAGATTGTGGGAGAAAGCCCCTACGAGCAGTACTTC CASSSMKIVGESPYEQYF
TRBJ2-3 14 TRBV13 . . TGTGCCAGCAGCTTGGAAGGGGGGGTAGATACGCAGTATTTT CASSLEGGVDTQYF
TRBJ1-1 14 TRBV6-6 . . TGTGCCAGCAGTACTGGACAGCCTGGGTCGGAAGCTTTCTTT CASSTGQPGSEAFF
TRBJ2-1 11 TRBV30 . . TGTGCCTGTAGCTCCTACAATGAGCAGTTCTTC CACSSYNEQFF
TRBJ2-3 16 TRBV28 . TRBD1 TGTGCCAGCAGTTTTATCGGACAGGGGGCCACAGATACGCAGTATTTT CASSFIGQGATDTQYF
TRBJ2-3 11 TRBV20-1 . . TGCAGTGCCGGTGACTACCCAAGGCAGTATTTT CSAGDYPRQYF
TRBJ1-5 13 TRBV19 . . TGTGCCAGCAGTCCGGGTGGCAATCAGCCCCAGCATTTT CASSPGGNQPQHF
TRBJ2-2 20 TRBV7-8 . . TGTGCCAGCAGCTTAAATGGACCGCTAGCAGACGGCGCGAACACCGGGGAGCTGTTTTTT CASSLNGPLADGANTGELFF
TRBJ1-1 15 TRBV21-1 once . TGTGCCAGCAGCAAAGAGGGGGTTATGAACACTGAAGCTTTCTTT CASSKEGVMNTEAFF
TRBJ1-2 13 TRBV6-6 once TRBD1 TGTGCCAGCAGTGCGGGGACAGGACACGGCTACACCTTC CASSAGTGHGYTF
TRBJ1-5 13 TRBV6-1 . . TGTGCCAGCAGTGAAAGGCAGGGTCAGCCCCAGCATTTT CASSERQGQPQHF
TRBJ2-3 15 TRBV18 . . TGTGCCAGCTCACCACCGGGGCCTCGTACAGATACGCAGTATTTT CASSPPGPRTDTQYF
TRBJ2-2 13 TRBV19 . . TGTGCCGGGAGGACGACGAACACCGGGGAGCTGTTTTTT CAGRTTNTGELFF
TRBJ1-1 14 TRBV4-2 few . TGTGCCAGCAAGGTAGCCAGGGGGAACACTGAAGCTTTCTTT CASKVARGNTEAFF
TRBJ1-2 16 TRBV4-1 . . TGCGCCAGCAGCCAAGATCTCCAGGAGGGTTCCTTGGCTAACACCTTC CASSQDLQEGSLANTF
TRBJ2-1 18 TRBV5-6 once TRBD2 TGTGCCAGCAGCTGGGGGGGACTAGCGGGGACCCACTACAATGAGCAGTTCTTC CASSWGGLAGTHYNEQFF
TRBJ1-4 14 TRBV7-9 . TRBD1 TGTGCCAGCCAATTAACGACAGGGCGTGAAAAACTGTTTTTT CASQLTTGREKLFF
TRBJ2-1 15 TRBV28 . TRBD2 TGTGCCAGCAGTTTTAAACGGGAGGTGACAAATGAGCAGTTCTTC CASSFKREVTNEQFF
TRBJ2-5 15 TRBV6-6 . TRBD2 TGTGCCAGCAGTGCTCCCGGGACTAGCGGTGGGACCCAGTACTTC CASSAPGTSGGTQYF
TRBJ2-1 17 TRBV2 . TRBD1 TGTGCCAGCAGGGGTACGGGTTGGGACAGGGACTACAATGAGCAGTTCTTC CASRGTGWDRDYNEQFF
TRBJ2-3 18 TRBV5-6 once TRBD1 TGTGCCAGCAGCCACCGGGACAGCTTCCCCTGGGGCACAGATACGCAGTATTTT CASSHRDSFPWGTDTQYF
TRBJ2-7 13 TRBV5-8 . TRBD1 TGTGCCAGCAATAAACAGGGGGCGGACGAGCAGTACTTC CASNKQGADEQYF
TRBJ2-1 14 TRBV27 . . TGTGCCAGCAGTTTCACAGGGCCTTACAATGAGCAGTTCTTC CASSFTGPYNEQFF
TRBJ1-5 16 TRBV9 . . TGTGCCAGCAGCCCAGGCGTGGGGGCGAGCAATCAGCCCCAGCATTTT CASSPGVGASNQPQHF
TRBJ1-3 14 TRBV29-1 . . TGCAGCGTTGGAGGCGTTTACTCTGGAAACACCATATATTTT CSVGGVYSGNTIYF